This TCR beta chain was sequenced in a study of cytomegalovirus exposure and HLA in healthy donors. Study results and limitations: With further analysis later on, most CMV-associated TCR beta chains appeared HLA-restricted.

In regard to this clone: The antigen remains unidentified.

CDR1 is SQVTM, CDR2 ANQGSEA, per germline. V gave up 6 bases and J gave up 7 bases; unmatched junction bases: 17. This CDR3 is built from 16 residues. Both 60 Vbeta primers and 13 Jbeta primers went into the PCR. Assay: immunoSEQ multiplex PCR; the TCRdb copy retains only in-frame clones and omits some. In all, the sample yields about 160,000 clones. This chain uses TRBV29-1 with TRBJ2-5; 10 positions match TRBD1. This TCR derives from a woman aged 55-70 years in good health and CMV-seronegative. Sequenced material: PBMCs. The CDR3 nucleotides are TGCAGCGTCCTTTTCTCCGGGACAGGGGTGACTGGGACCCAGTACTTC. Translating it yields CSVLFSGTGVTGTQYF.